This T cell receptor beta chain originates from a study of cytomegalovirus exposure and HLA in healthy donors. Study conclusions and caveats: Cytomegalovirus status was reportedly diagnosed by the classifier with high sensitivity and specificity.

This clone was recorded once. Antigen: not known. PCR primers comprised 60 Vbeta and 13 Jbeta primers. TCRdb's copy holds only in-frame clones and misses some; the assay was immunoSEQ multiplex PCR. The profile shows 90,000 or so clones, roughly 80% of them singletons. The CDR3 runs to 16 residues. The V and J ends lost 7 bases and 0 bases, in that order; junction bases with no gene match: 7. Germline V gene lookup returns CDR1 SGHTA and CDR2 FQGNSA. The rearrangement uses TRBV7-2 and TRBJ2-1, with TRBD2 matching over 9 bases. Source material: PBMCs. This receptor was identified in a man aged 30 to 45 in good health and CMV-seropositive. The CDR3 loop is CASTTSGGGSYNEQFF. The DNA for the CDR3 is TGTGCCAGCACGACTAGCGGAGGGGGCTCCTACAATGAGCAGTTCTTC.